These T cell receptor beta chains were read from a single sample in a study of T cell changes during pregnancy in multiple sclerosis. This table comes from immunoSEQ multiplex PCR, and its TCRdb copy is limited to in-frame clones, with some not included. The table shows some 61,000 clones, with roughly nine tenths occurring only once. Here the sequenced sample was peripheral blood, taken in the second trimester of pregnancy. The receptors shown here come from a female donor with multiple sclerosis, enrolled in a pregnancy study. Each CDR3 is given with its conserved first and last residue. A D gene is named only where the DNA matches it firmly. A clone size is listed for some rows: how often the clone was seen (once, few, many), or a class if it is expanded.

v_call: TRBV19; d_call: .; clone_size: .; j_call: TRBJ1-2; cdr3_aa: CASSTQGTASYGYTF; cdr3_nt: TGTGCCAGTAGTACTCAGGGAACCGCCTCCTATGGCTACACCTTC
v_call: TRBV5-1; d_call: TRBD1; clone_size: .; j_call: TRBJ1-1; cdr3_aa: CASSREGDRSSWGTEAFF; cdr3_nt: TGCGCCAGCAGCCGGGAGGGGGACAGAAGCTCATGGGGTACTGAAGCTTTCTTT
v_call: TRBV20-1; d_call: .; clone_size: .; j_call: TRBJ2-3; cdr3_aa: CSALTDTQYF; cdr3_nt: TGCAGTGCTCTCACAGATACGCAGTATTTT
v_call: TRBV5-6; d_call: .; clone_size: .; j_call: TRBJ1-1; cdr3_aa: CASSFLGAKDTEAFF; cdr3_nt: TGTGCCAGCAGCTTCTTGGGGGCGAAAGACACTGAAGCTTTCTTT
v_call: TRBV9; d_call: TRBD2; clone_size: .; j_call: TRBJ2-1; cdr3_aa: CASSVASGGVNEQFF; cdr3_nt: TGTGCCAGCAGCGTGGCTAGCGGGGGGGTAAATGAGCAGTTCTTC
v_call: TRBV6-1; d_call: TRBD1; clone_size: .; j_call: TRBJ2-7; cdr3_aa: CASREDRQGSYEQYF; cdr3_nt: TGTGCCAGCAGAGAGGATCGACAGGGATCCTACGAGCAGTACTTC
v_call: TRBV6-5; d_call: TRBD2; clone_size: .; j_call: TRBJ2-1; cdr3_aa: CASSPLGGGYEQFF; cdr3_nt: TGTGCCAGCAGTCCTCTGGGCGGGGGGTATGAGCAGTTCTTC
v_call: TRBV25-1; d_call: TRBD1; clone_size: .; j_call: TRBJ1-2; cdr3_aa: CASSDPKGQGPLYGYTF; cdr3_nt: TGTGCCAGCAGTGACCCCAAGGGACAGGGACCCCTCTATGGCTACACCTTC
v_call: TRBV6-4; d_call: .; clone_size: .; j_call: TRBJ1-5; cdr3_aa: CASSGDSNQPQHF; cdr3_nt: TGTGCCAGCAGTGGGGACTCCAATCAGCCCCAGCATTTT
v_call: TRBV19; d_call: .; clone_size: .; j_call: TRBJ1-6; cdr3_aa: CASSIAGSPLHF; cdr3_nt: TGTGCCAGTAGTATAGCAGGTTCACCCCTCCACTTT
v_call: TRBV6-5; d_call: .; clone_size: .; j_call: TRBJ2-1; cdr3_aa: CASSPGTGYNEQFF; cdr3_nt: TGTGCCAGCAGTCCGGGGACTGGATACAATGAGCAGTTCTTC
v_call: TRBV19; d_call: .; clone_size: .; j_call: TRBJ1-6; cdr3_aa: CASTVWGAGKKTQPLHF; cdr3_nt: TGTGCCAGTACAGTGTGGGGCGCCGGAAAAAAAACCCAACCCCTCCACTTT
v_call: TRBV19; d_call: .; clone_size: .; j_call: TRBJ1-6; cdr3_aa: CASSMRPLGPNSPLHF; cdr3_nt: TGTGCCAGTAGTATGAGACCCTTGGGGCCCAATTCACCCCTCCACTTT
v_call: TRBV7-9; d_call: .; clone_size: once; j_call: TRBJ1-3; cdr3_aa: CASSLAREVPSTGNTIYF; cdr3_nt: TGTGCCAGCAGCTTGGCCCGGGAGGTGCCATCCACTGGAAACACCATATATTTT
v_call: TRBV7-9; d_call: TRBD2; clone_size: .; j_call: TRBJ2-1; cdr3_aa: CASSTLWGGRYNEQFF; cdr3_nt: TGTGCCAGCAGCACTCTCTGGGGGGGTCGATACAATGAGCAGTTCTTC
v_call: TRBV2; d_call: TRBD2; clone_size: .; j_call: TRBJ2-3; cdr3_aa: CASTNTPLWGASGPHRQSTDTQYF; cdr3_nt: TGTGCCAGCACCAACACACCACTATGGGGGGCTAGCGGGCCCCACCGTCAAAGCACAGATACGCAGTATTTT
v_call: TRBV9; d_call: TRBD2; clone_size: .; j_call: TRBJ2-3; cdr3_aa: CASSVATSGGFGQYF; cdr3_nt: TGTGCCAGCAGCGTAGCTACTAGCGGGGGGTTTGGGCAGTATTTT
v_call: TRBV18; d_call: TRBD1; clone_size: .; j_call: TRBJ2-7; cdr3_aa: CASSPGQAGYEQYF; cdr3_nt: TGTGCCAGCTCACCGGGACAGGCGGGGTACGAGCAGTACTTC
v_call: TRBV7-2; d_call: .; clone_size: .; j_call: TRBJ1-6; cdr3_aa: CASSLSLTGYNSPLHF; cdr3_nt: TGTGCCAGCAGCTTATCTTTGACAGGCTATAATTCACCCCTCCACTTT
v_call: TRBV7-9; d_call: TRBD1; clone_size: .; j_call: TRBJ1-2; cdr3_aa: CASSPQAWGQAIYGYTF; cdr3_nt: TGTGCCAGCAGCCCGCAAGCCTGGGGACAGGCCATCTATGGCTACACCTTC
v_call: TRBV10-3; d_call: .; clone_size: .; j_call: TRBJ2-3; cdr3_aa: CAISEVGGGDTQYF; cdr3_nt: TGTGCCATCAGTGAAGTTGGAGGCGGAGATACGCAGTATTTT
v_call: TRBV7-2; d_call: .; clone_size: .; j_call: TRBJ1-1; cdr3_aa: CASSLTGLNTEAFF; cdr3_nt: TGTGCCAGCAGCTTAACGGGGTTGAACACTGAAGCTTTCTTT